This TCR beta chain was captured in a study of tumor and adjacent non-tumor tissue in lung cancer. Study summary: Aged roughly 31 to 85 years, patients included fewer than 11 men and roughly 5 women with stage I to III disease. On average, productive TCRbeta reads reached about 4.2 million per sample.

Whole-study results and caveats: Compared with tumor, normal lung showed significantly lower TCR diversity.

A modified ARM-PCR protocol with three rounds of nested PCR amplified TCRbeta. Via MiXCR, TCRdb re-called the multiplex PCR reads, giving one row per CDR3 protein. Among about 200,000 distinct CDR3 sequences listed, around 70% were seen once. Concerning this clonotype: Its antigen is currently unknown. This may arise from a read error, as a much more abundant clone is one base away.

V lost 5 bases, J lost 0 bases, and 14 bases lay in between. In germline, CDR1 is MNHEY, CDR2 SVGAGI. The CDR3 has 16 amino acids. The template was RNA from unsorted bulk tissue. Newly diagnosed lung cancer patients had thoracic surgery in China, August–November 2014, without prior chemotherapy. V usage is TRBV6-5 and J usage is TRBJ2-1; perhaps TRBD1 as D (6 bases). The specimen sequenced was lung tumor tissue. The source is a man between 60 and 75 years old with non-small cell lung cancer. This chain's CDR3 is CASSTGRVSSYNEQFF. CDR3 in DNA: TGTGCCAGCAGTACAGGGCGGGTCAGCTCCTACAATGAGCAGTTCTTC.